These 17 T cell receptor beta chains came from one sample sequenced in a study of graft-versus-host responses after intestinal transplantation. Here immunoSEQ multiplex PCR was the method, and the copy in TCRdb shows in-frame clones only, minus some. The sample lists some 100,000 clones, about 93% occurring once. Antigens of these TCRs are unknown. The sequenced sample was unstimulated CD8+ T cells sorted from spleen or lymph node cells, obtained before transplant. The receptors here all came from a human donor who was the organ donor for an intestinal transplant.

Written as DNA, the CDR3 is TGTGCCAGCAGCTTTTCCTCGCGGGGGGGCCGGGACTATGGCTACACCTTC. Its protein product is CASSFSSRGGRDYGYTF. The chain couples TRBV13 to TRBJ1-2, with D possibly being TRBD1 (6 bases). CDR3 length equals 17 residues. CDR1 PRHDT and CDR2 FYEKMQ come from the germline V gene (reference sequence). V dropped 3 bases and J dropped 3 bases, with 20 bases sitting between them.

The CDR3 spells CASSPRLAGVKQYF. CDR3 nucleotides: TGTGCCAGCTCCCCCCGGCTAGCGGGAGTTAAGCAGTACTTC. The chain carries TRBV18 and TRBJ2-7; TRBD2 agrees at 10 bases. With 6 bases clipped from V and 8 bases from J, the junction kept 10 bases outside the gene matches. The CDR3 has 14 amino acids. Germline CDR1 and CDR2: KGHSH and LQKENI.

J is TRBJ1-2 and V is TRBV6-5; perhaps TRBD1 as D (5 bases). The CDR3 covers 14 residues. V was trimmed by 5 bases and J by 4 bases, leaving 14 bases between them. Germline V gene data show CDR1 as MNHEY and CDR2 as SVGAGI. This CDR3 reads CASSPRGRAYGYTF. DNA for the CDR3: TGTGCCAGCAGTCCCCGTGGCAGGGCCTATGGCTACACCTTC.

CDR3 nucleotide sequence: TGCGCCAGCAGCCAATTGGTAGGCGGGTTCAATGAGCAGTTCTTC. As protein: CASSQLVGGFNEQFF. This chain uses TRBV4-3 with TRBJ2-1; maybe TRBD2 (5 bases). The CDR3 contains 15 residues. V lost 2 bases to trimming and J lost 6 bases, with 14 bases between them. CDR1 is LGHNA and CDR2 is YSLEER in the germline V gene.

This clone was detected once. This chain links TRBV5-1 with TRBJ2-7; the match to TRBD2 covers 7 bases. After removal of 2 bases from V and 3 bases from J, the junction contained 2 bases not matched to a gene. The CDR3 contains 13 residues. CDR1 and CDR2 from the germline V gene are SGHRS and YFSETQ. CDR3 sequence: CASSFTSDYEQYF. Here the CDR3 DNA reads TGCGCCAGCAGCTTTACTAGCGACTACGAGCAGTACTTC.

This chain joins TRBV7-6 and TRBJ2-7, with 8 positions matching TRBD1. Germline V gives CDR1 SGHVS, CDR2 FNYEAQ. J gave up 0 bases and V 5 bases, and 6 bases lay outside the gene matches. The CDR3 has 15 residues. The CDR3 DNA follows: TGTGCCAGCAGCACCGGGGGACAGGTCTCCTACGAGCAGTACTTC. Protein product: CASSTGGQVSYEQYF.

This chain's CDR3 is CASSLKGSWGEEPYEQYF. The CDR3 region has the DNA TGCGCCAGCAGCTTGAAGGGGTCGTGGGGGGAGGAACCCTACGAGCAGTACTTC. The chain is built from TRBV5-1 and TRBJ2-7, with TRBD2 as a possible D gene (6 bases). CDR3 length: 18 residues. CDR1 is SGHRS, CDR2 YFSETQ, per germline. V lost 1 base and J lost 2, with 22 bases in between.

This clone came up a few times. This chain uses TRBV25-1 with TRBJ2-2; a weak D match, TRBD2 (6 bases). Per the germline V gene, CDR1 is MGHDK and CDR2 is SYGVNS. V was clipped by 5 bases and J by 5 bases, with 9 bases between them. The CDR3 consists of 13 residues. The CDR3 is CASSYAGTGELFF. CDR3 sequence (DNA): TGTGCCAGCAGTTACGCGGGGACCGGGGAGCTGTTTTTT.

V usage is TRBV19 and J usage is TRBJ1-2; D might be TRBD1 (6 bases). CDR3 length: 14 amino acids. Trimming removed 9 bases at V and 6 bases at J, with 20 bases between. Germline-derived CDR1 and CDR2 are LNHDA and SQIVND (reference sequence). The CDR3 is CASDQGRTGNGYTF. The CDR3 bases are TGTGCCAGCGATCAGGGGCGTACAGGAAATGGCTACACCTTC.

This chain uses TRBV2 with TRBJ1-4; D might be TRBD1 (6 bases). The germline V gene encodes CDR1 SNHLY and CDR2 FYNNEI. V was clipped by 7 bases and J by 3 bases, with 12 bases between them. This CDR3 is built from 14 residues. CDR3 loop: CASIWTESNEKLFF. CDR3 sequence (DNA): TGTGCCAGCATTTGGACAGAGTCTAATGAAAAACTGTTTTTT.

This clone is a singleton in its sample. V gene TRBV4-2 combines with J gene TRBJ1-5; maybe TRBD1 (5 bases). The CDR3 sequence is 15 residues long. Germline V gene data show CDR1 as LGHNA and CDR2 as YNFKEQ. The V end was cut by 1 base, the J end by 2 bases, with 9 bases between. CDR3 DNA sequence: TGTGCCAGCAGCCAAGGGGGCGAAGGCAATCAGCCCCAGCATTTT. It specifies CASSQGGEGNQPQHF.

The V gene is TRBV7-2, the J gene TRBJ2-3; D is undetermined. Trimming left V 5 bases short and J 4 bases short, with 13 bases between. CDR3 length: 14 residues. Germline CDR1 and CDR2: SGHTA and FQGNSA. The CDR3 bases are TGTGCCAGCAGCGCACTTCATTTCGCAGATACGCAGTATTTT. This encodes CASSALHFADTQYF.

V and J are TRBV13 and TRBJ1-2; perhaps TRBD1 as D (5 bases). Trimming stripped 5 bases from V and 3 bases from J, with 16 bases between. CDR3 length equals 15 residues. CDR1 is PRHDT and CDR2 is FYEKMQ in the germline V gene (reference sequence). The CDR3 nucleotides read TGTGCCAGCAGCCCGGGACGGGGGGGAGACTATGGCTACACCTTC. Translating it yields CASSPGRGGDYGYTF.

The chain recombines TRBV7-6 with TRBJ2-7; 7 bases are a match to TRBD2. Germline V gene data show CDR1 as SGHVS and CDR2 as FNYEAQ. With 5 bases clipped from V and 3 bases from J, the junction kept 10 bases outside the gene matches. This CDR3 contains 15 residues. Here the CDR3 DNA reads TGTGCCAGCAGCGTTAAGCAGCGGGGAGACTACGAGCAGTACTTC. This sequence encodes CASSVKQRGDYEQYF.

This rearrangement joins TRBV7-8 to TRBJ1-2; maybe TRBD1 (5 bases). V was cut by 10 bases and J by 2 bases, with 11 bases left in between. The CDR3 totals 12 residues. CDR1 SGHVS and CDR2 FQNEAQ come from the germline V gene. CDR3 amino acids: CAILEGNYGYTF. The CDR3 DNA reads TGTGCCATCCTGGAGGGGAACTATGGCTACACCTTC. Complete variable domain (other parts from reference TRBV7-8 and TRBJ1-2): GAGVSQSPRYKVAKRGQDVALRCDPISGHVSLFWYQQALGQGPEFLTYFQNEAQLDKSGLPSDRFFAERPEGSVSTLKIQRTQQEDSAVYLCAILEGNYGYTFGSGTRLTVV.

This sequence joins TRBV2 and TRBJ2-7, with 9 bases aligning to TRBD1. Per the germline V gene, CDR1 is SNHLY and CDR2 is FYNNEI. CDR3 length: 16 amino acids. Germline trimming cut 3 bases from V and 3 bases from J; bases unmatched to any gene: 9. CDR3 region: CASSERPGQGFYEQYF. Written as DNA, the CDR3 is TGTGCCAGCAGTGAGAGACCGGGACAGGGTTTCTACGAGCAGTACTTC.

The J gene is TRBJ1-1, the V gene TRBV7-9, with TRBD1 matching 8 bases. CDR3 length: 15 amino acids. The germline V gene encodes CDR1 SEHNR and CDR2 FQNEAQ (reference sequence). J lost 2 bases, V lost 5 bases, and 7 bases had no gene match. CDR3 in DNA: TGTGCCAGCAGCACGAGGACAGGGAAAAACACTGAAGCTTTCTTT. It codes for CASSTRTGKNTEAFF.